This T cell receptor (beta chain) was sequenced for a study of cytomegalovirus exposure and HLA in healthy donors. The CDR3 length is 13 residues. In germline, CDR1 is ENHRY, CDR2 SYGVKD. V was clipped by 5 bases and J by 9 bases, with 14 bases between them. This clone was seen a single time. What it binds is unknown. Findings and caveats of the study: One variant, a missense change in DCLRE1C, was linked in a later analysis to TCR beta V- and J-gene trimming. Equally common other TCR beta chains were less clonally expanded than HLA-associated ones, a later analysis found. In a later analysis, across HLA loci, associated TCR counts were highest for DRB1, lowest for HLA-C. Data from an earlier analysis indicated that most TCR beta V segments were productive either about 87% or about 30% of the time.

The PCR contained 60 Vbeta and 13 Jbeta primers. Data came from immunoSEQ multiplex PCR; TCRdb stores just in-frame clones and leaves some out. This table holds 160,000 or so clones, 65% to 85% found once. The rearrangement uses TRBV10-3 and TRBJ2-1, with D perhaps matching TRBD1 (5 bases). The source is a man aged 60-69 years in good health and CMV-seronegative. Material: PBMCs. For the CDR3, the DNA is TGTGCCATCAGTCCGGCAGGGAATAGTGAGCAGTTCTTC. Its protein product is CAISPAGNSEQFF.